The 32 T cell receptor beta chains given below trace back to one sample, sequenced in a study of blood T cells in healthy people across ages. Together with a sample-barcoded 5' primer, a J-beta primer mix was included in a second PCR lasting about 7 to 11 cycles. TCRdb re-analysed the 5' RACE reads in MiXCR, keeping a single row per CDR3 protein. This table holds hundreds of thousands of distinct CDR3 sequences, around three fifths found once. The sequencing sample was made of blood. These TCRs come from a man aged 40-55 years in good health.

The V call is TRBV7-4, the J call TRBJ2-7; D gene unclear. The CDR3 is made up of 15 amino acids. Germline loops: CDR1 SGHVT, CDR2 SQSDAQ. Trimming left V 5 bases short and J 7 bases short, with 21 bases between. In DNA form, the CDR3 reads TGTGCCAGCAGCCCCCTTCACTCCCCCCTGTTGGAGCAGTACTTC. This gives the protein CASSPLHSPLLEQYF.

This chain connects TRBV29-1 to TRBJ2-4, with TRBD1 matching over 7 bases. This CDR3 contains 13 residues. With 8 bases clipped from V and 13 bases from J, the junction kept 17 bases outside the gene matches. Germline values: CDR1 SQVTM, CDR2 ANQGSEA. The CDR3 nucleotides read TGCAGCCACACCACAGGGGTAGTAGGTGAGCAGTACTTC. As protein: CSHTTGVVGEQYF.

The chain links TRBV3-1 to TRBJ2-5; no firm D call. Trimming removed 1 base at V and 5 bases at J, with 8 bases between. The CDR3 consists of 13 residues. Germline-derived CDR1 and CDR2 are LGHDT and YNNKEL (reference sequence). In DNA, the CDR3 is TGTGCCAGCAGCCAAGGTAGTTTGGAGACCCAGTACTTC. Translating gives CASSQGSLETQYF.

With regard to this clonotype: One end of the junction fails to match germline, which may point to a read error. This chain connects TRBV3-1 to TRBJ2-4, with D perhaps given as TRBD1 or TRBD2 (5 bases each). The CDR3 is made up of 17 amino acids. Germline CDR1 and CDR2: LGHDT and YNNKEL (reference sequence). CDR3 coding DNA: TGTACCAGCAGCCCCCCTAGTTGGGGGATAGCCAAAAACATTCAGTACTTC. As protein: CTSSPPSWGIAKNIQYF.

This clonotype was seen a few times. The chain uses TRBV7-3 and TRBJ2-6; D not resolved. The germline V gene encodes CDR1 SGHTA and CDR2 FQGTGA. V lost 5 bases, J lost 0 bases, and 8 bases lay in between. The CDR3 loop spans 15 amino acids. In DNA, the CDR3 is TGTGCCAGCAGCCCTTTTGCCTCTGGGGCCAACGTCCTGACTTTC. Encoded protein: CASSPFASGANVLTF.

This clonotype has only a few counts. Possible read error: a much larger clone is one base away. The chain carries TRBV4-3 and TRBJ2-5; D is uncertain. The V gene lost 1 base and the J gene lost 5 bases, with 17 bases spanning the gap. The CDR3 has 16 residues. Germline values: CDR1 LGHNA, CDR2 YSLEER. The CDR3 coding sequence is TGCGCCAGCAGCCAAGGTGGGCGAGTTAAGGTGGAGACCCAGTACTTC. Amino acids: CASSQGGRVKVETQYF.

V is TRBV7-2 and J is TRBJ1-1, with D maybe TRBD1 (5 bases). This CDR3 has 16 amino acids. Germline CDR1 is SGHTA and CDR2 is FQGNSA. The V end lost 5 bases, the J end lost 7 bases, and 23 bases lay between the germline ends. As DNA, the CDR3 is TGTGCCAGCAGCCCGCCCCGCAGGGACTATTCGCTTGAAGCTTTCTTT. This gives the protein CASSPPRRDYSLEAFF.

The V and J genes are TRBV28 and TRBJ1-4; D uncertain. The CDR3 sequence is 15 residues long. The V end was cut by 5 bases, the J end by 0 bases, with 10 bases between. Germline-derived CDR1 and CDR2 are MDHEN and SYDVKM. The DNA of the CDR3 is TGTGCCAGCAGTCCTCTATGGACAACTAATGAAAAACTGTTTTTT. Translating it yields CASSPLWTTNEKLFF.

The CDR3 sequence is CASGPGLAGAGETQYF. The CDR3 coding sequence is TGCGCCAGCGGGCCGGGACTAGCGGGAGCCGGGGAGACCCAGTACTTC. V and J are TRBV4-3 and TRBJ2-5; 14 bases match TRBD2. Trimming at V came to 8 bases and at J to 5 bases, leaving 10 bases not matched to a gene. This CDR3 is built from 16 residues. From germline, CDR1 is LGHNA and CDR2 YSLEER.

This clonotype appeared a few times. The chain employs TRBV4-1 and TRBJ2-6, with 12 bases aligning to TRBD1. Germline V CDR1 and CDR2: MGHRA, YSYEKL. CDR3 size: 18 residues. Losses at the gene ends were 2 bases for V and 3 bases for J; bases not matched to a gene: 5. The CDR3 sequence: CASSQRGQGALGANVLTF. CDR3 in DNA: TGCGCCAGCAGCCAACGGGGACAGGGGGCGCTTGGGGCCAACGTCCTGACTTTC.

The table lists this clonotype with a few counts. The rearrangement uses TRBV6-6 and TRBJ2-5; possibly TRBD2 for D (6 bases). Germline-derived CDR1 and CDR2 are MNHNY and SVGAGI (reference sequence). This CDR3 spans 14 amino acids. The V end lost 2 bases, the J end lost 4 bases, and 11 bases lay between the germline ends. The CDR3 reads CASSYRGGGETQYF. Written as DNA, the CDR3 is TGTGCCAGCAGTTACAGGGGAGGTGGAGAGACCCAGTACTTC.

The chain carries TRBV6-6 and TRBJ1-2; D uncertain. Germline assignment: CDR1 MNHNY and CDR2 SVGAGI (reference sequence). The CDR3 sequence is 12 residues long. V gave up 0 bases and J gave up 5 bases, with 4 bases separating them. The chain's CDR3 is CASSYSEYGYTF. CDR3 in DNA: TGTGCCAGCAGTTACTCGGAATATGGCTACACCTTC.

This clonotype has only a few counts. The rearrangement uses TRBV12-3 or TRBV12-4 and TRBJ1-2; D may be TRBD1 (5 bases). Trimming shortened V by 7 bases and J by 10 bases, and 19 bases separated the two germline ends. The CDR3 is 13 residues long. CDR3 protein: CASKNSRRDFYTF. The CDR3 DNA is TGTGCCAGCAAAAACAGCCGGAGGGACTTCTACACCTTC.

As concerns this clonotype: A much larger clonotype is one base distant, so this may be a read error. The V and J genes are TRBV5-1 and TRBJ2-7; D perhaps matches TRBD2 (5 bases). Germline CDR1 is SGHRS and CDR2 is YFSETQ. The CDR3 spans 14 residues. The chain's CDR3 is CASRTQPGGYERYF. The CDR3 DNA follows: TGCGCCAGCCGGACTCAGCCCGGAGGCTACGAGCGGTACTTC.

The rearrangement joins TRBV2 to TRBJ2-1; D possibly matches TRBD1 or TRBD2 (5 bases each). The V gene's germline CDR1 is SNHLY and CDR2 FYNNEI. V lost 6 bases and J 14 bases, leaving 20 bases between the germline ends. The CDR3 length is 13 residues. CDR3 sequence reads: CASSERLLGEKFF. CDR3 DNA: TGTGCCAGCAGCGAGCGTCTTTTGGGGGAGAAGTTCTTC. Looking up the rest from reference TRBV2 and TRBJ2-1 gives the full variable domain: EPEVTQTPSHQVTQMGQEVILRCVPISNHLYFYWYRQILGQKVEFLVSFYNNEISEKSEIFDDQFSVERPDGSNFTLKIRSTKLEDSAMYFCASSERLLGEKFFGPGTRLTVL.

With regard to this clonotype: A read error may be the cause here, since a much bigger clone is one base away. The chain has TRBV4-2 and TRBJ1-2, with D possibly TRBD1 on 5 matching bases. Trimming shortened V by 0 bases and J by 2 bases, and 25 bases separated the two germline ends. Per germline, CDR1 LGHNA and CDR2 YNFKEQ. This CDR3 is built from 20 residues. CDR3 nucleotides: TGTGCCAGCAGCCAAGATTTAGATCACAACCCGGGACTGAGGAACTATGGCTACACCTTC. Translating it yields CASSQDLDHNPGLRNYGYTF.

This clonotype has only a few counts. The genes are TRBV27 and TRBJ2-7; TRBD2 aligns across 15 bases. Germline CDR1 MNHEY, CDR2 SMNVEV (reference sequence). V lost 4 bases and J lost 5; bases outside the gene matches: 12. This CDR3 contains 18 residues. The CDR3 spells CASSSGLAGGPFLDEQYF. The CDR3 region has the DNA TGTGCCAGCAGTTCTGGACTAGCGGGAGGGCCCTTTCTCGACGAGCAGTACTTC.

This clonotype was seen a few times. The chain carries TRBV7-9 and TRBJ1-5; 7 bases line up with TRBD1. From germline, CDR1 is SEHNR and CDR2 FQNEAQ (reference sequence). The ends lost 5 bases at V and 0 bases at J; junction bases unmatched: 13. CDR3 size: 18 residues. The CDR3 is CASSLGASGQSSNQPQHF. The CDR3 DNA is TGTGCCAGCAGCCTGGGGGCGTCGGGACAGTCTAGCAATCAGCCCCAGCATTTT. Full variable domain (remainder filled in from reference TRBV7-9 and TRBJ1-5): DTGVSQNPRHKITKRGQNVTFRCDPISEHNRLYWYRQTLGQGPEFLTYFQNEAQLEKSRLLSDRFSAERPKGSFSTLEIQRTEQGDSAMYLCASSLGASGQSSNQPQHFGDGTRLSIL.

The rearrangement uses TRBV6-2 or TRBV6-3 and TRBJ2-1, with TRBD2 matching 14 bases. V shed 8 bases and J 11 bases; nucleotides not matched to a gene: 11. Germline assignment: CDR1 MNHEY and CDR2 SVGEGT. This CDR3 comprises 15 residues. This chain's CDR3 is CASGPGLAGGRQQFF. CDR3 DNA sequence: TGTGCCAGCGGACCCGGACTAGCGGGGGGCCGACAGCAGTTCTTC.

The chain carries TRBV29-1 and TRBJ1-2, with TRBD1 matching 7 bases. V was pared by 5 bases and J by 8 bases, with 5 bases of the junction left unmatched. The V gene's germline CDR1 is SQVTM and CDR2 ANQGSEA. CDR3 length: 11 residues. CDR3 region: CSVRGRGGYTF. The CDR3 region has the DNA TGCAGCGTTAGGGGGCGGGGAGGCTACACCTTC.

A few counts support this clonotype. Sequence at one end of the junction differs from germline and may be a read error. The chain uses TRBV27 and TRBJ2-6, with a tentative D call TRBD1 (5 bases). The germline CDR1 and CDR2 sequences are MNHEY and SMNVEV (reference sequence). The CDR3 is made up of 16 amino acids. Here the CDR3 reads CASSRNFHSGANVPTF. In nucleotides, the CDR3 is TGTGCCAGCTCGCGGAATTTCCACTCTGGGGCCAACGTCCCGACTTTC.

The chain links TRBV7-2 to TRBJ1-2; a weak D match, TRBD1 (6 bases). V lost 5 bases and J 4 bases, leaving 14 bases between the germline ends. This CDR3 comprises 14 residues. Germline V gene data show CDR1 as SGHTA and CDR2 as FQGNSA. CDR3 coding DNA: TGTGCCAGCAGCCCAGGGGAGATCGGCTATGGCTACACCTTC. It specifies CASSPGEIGYGYTF.

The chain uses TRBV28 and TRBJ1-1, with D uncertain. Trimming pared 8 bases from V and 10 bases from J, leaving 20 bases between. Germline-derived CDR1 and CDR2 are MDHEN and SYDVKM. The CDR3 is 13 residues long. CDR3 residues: CASSQTDPPAAFF. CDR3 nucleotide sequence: TGTGCCAGCTCACAGACGGACCCTCCAGCAGCTTTCTTT.

The CDR3 is CASRRTGLSPLLDEQYF. The CDR3 DNA reads TGTGCCAGCAGGAGGACAGGGTTGAGCCCCTTACTAGACGAGCAGTACTTC. The chain uses TRBV28 and TRBJ2-7, with 8 bases matching TRBD1. The germline CDR1 and CDR2 sequences are MDHEN and SYDVKM. CDR3 size: 17 residues. J gave up 5 bases and V 6 bases, and 18 bases lay outside the gene matches.

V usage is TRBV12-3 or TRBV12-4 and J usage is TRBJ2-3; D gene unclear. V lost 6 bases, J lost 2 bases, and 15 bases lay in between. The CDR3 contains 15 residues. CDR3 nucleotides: TGTGCCAGCAGGCTAGAGATTAGCAACACAGATACGCAGTATTTT. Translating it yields CASRLEISNTDTQYF.

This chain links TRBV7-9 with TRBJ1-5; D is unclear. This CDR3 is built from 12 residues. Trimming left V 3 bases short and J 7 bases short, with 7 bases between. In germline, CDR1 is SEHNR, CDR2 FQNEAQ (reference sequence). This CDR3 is CASSFLDQPQHF. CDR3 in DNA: TGTGCCAGCAGCTTCCTCGACCAGCCCCAGCATTTT.

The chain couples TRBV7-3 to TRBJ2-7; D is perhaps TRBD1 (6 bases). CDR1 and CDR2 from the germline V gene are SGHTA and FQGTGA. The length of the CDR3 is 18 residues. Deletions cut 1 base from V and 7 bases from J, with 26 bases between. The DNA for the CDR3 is TGTGCCAGCAGCTTAAATGATGTCATGAGGGACATAGACGTAGAGCAGTACTTC. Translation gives CASSLNDVMRDIDVEQYF.

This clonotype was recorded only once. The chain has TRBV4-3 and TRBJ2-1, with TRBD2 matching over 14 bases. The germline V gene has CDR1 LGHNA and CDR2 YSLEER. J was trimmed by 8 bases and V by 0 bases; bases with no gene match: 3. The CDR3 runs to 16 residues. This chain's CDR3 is CASSQEGLAGVDEQFF. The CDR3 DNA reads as TGCGCCAGCAGCCAAGAGGGACTAGCGGGAGTAGATGAGCAGTTCTTC.

The chain's CDR3 is CASSQRGTSGLGETQYF. Here the CDR3 DNA reads TGTGCCAGCAGCCAGAGGGGGACTAGCGGGTTAGGAGAGACCCAGTACTTC. J is TRBJ2-5 and V is TRBV14, with 12 bases identical to TRBD2. After removal of 3 bases from V and 4 bases from J, the junction contained 9 bases not matched to a gene. The CDR3 totals 17 residues. Germline V lookup: CDR1 SGHDN, CDR2 FVKESK.

The CDR3, as DNA: TGCAGTGCTAGTGCGGGCGGGGGCCTTTCCTACGAGCAGTACTTC. Translation gives CSASAGGGLSYEQYF. V and J are TRBV20-1 and TRBJ2-7, with D maybe TRBD2 (7 bases). Germline values: CDR1 DFQATT, CDR2 SNEGSKA (reference sequence). The CDR3 consists of 15 residues. V shed 3 bases and J shed 1 base, with 16 bases lying between them.

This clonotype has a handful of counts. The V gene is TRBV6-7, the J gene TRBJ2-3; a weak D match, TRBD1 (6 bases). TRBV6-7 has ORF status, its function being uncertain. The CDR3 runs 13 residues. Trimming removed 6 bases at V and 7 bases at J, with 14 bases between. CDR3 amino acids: CASSYRAGNTQYF. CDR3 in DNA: TGTGCCAGCAGCTACAGGGCCGGTAATACGCAGTATTTT.

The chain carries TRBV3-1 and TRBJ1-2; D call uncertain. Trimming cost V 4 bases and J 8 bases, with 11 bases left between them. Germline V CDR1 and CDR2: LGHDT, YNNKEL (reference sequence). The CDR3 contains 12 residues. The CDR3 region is CASSLGIGGYTF. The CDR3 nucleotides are TGTGCCAGCAGCCTTGGAATAGGAGGCTACACCTTC.